These 15 T cell receptor beta chains originate from one sample sequenced in a study of vaccination effects on CD4 cells after COVID-19. The antigens of these receptors remain unknown. Viral peptide pools were used in the ViraFEST assay to expand antigen-specific CD4+ T cells, and sequencing came afterward. Cells that had been cultured for approximately eleven days were the source of isolated CD4+ T cells. Sometime from March through December 2020, the person acquired a SARS-CoV-2 infection that PCR confirmed. TCRdb's table, derived via immunoSEQ multiplex PCR, lists solely in-frame clones and lacks some. The sample yields under 70,000 clones, about 77% seen once. The specimen comprised CD4+ T cells from PBMCs cultured with HIV peptides, sampled before COVID-19 vaccination. Subset meaning: HIV-1 Nef peptide pool negative control/reference culture. Source of these receptors: a human donor who had a prior SARS-CoV-2 infection.

The chain combines TRBV12-3 or TRBV12-4 with TRBJ2-3; D remains unclear. CDR3 size: 13 residues. Trimming cost V 5 bases and J 14 bases, with 20 bases left between them. The CDR3 nucleotides read TGTGCCAGCAGTCCCCATCGGAGTAGCAACTTGTATTTT. Its translation: CASSPHRSSNLYF.

This rearrangement joins TRBV21-1 to TRBJ1-6; no check of the table's D call, TRBD1, against the DNA was made. TRBV21-1 is recorded as a pseudogene. This CDR3 spans 15 amino acids. CDR3 loop: CASSIYSSYNSPLHF. The CDR3 DNA follows: TGTGCCAGCAGCATTTACAGCTCCTATAATTCACCCCTCCACTTT.

This chain joins TRBV3-1 (or the pseudogene TRBV3-2) and TRBJ2-7, with 8 positions matching TRBD1. Germline V lookup: CDR1 LGHDT, CDR2 YNNKEL (reference sequence). The CDR3 spans 13 residues. J was trimmed by 3 bases and V by 2 bases; bases with no gene match: 0. The CDR3 sequence is CASSQTGGYEQYF. The CDR3 DNA sequence: TGTGCCAGCAGCCAAACAGGGGGCTACGAGCAGTACTTC.

The V gene is TRBV24-1, the J gene TRBJ2-1, with a tentative D call TRBD2 (6 bases). The CDR3 is 15 residues long. V lost 7 bases to trimming and J lost 10 bases, with 22 bases between them. Germline V gives CDR1 KGHDR, CDR2 SFDVKD. CDR3 sequence (DNA): TGTGCCACCAGCCACCGGGACTTCCTCCTATCGGAGCAGTTCTTC. It specifies CATSHRDFLLSEQFF.

The chain uses TRBV5-4 and TRBJ2-2, with 12 bases aligning to TRBD2. The trim removed 0 bases at V and 1 base at J, leaving 7 bases unmatched. In germline, CDR1 is SGHNT, CDR2 YYREEE (reference sequence). The CDR3 is 19 amino acids. This CDR3 reads CASSLGPGLAGVNTGELFF. The CDR3 nucleotides are TGTGCCAGCAGCTTGGGGCCGGGACTAGCGGGTGTGAACACCGGGGAGCTGTTTTTT.

The rearrangement links TRBV15 to TRBJ1-1, with D hard to call. Trimming shortened V by 2 bases and J by 2 bases, and 15 bases separated the two germline ends. Germline assignment: CDR1 LNHNV and CDR2 YYDKDF (reference sequence). The CDR3 sequence is 16 residues long. This CDR3 is CATSRSGPALNTEAFF. CDR3 in DNA: TGTGCCACCAGCAGAAGTGGGCCAGCGTTAAACACTGAAGCTTTCTTT.

The chain links TRBV5-6 to TRBJ2-7; TRBD1 matches at 9 bases. CDR1 and CDR2 (germline): SGHDT, YYEEEE. With 3 bases clipped from V and 3 bases from J, the junction kept 7 bases outside the gene matches. This CDR3 comprises 15 residues. CDR3: CASSSPGQGNYEQYF. CDR3 nucleotides: TGTGCCAGCAGCTCTCCGGGACAGGGCAACTACGAGCAGTACTTC.

This clone appeared once. The V and J genes are TRBV5-1 and TRBJ2-2; 10 bases map to TRBD2. The CDR3 totals 18 residues. CDR1 is SGHRS and CDR2 is YFSETQ in the germline V gene. The V and J ends lost 4 bases and 2 bases, in that order; junction bases with no gene match: 11. The CDR3 region is CASSLMASGGLNTGELFF. CDR3 nucleotides: TGCGCCAGCAGCCTGATGGCTAGCGGGGGCCTAAACACCGGGGAGCTGTTTTTT.

The chain recombines TRBV5-8 with TRBJ2-5; weak D call: TRBD2 (6 bases). The CDR3 runs 16 residues. Trimming removed 1 base at V and 3 bases at J, with 16 bases between. Germline values: CDR1 SGHTS, CDR2 YDEGEE. The CDR3 coding sequence is TGTGCCAGCAGCTTGTTCCACTTCGGGGGAAAAGAGACCCAGTACTTC. Amino acid sequence: CASSLFHFGGKETQYF. The full variable domain, rest sourced from reference TRBV5-8 and TRBJ2-5, is EAGVTQSPTHLIKTRGQQATLRCSPISGHTSVYWYQQALGLGLQFLLWYDEGEERNRGNFPPRFSGRQFPNYSSELNVNALELEDSALYLCASSLFHFGGKETQYFGPGTRLLVL.

This chain joins TRBV2 and TRBJ2-2; D tentatively fits TRBD1 or TRBD2 (6 bases each). The CDR3 runs to 15 residues. CDR1 is SNHLY and CDR2 is FYNNEI in the germline V gene. Trimming removed 4 bases at V and 5 bases at J, with 14 bases between. CDR3 sequence (DNA): TGTGCCAGCAGTGTACACGGAGGGGGGACCGGGGAGCTGTTTTTT. This codes for CASSVHGGGTGELFF.

The chain uses TRBV6-5 and TRBJ2-7; 8 nucleotides line up with TRBD1. Germline CDR1 and CDR2: MNHEY and SVGAGI. Trimming at V came to 6 bases and at J to 1 base, leaving 5 bases not matched to a gene. The CDR3 loop spans 14 amino acids. The CDR3 nucleotides read TGTGCCAGCAGATCCAGACAGGGGTCCTACGAGCAGTACTTC. Translation gives CASRSRQGSYEQYF.

The gene calls are TRBV29-1 and TRBJ2-1; no firm D call. CDR1 is SQVTM, CDR2 ANQGSEA, per germline. Trimming shortened V by 6 bases and J by 7 bases, and 19 bases separated the two germline ends. CDR3 length equals 14 residues. The CDR3: CSVDGRDTGNEQFF. The CDR3, as DNA: TGCAGCGTGGATGGGCGAGACACCGGGAATGAGCAGTTCTTC.

The V gene is TRBV5-4, the J gene TRBJ2-7; 10 bases line up with TRBD1. The CDR3 has 15 residues. Germline CDR1 is SGHNT and CDR2 is YYREEE (reference sequence). V lost 4 bases to trimming and J lost 3 bases; unmatched junction nucleotides: 7. CDR3 DNA sequence: TGTGCCAGCAGCGCGGGACAGGGGTGGAGCTACGAGCAGTACTTC. Encoded protein: CASSAGQGWSYEQYF.

The chain has TRBV19 and TRBJ1-5; tentatively, D is TRBD1 (5 bases). Trimming took 4 bases from V and 2 from J, leaving 15 bases between them. CDR1 and CDR2 from the germline V gene are LNHDA and SQIVND (reference sequence). The CDR3 loop spans 16 amino acids. This CDR3 reads CASSSQGRGGNQPQHF. In nucleotides, the CDR3 is TGTGCCAGTAGTAGCCAGGGTCGAGGGGGCAATCAGCCCCAGCATTTT.

The V call is TRBV19, the J call TRBJ1-2; unclear D gene. The CDR3 is 15 amino acids. V gave up 1 base and J gave up 8 bases, with 17 bases separating them. Germline loops: CDR1 LNHDA, CDR2 SQIVND (reference sequence). The DNA of the CDR3 is TGTGCCAGTAGTATAGTTCCACGATTTCTAACGGGCTACACCTTC. Its translation: CASSIVPRFLTGYTF.